The 8 T cell receptor beta chains reported below all come from one sample, sequenced in a study of radiation and T cells in renal cell carcinoma (dated by TCRdb to 2020 to 2022). Interpreted using the paper, the time point label stands for: tumor resected at nephrectomy. The sample's treatment or condition label is to be understood as: 15 Gy SBRT to primary tumor, nephrectomy 4 weeks later. Receptor libraries were prepared by the immunoSEQ multiplex PCR assay. The immuneACCESS repertoire file appears here via TCRdb, limited to in-frame rearrangements. These files lack a portion of the clones; in checked studies, under half of the deficit traces to unresolved V genes, and the cause of the others is not known. This sample comprises 10,000 to 15,000 clones, roughly a third of them detected only once. In total, the top ten clones hold 15% of the sample. The sequencing used tumor tissue, collected from a patient whose treatment included radiotherapy and nephrectomy. The receptor source for this set is a man between 60 and 70 years old with renal cell carcinoma.

The CDR3 DNA sequence: TGTGCCAGCAGTGTGAGTTATGGCGGCGGGGATGGCTACACCTTC. Its protein product is CASSVSYGGGDGYTF. The V and J genes are TRBV6-5 and TRBJ1-2; D gene uncertain. CDR3 length equals 15 residues. V lost 5 bases, J lost 6 bases, and 19 bases lay in between. Germline V gene sequence: CDR1 MNHEY, CDR2 SVGAGI.

As regards this clone: A much larger clone lies one base from this, so it may be a read error. The same CDR3 is also encoded by other DNA sequences in this sample. The chain uses TRBV29-1 and TRBJ1-1, with D possibly being TRBD1 (5 bases). Trimming removed 3 bases from V and 2 bases from J, with 10 bases in between. This CDR3 has 13 amino acids. Per germline, CDR1 SQVTM and CDR2 ANQGSEA. CDR3: CSVERDVNTEAFF. In DNA form, the CDR3 reads TGCAGCGTTGAGAGGGACGTTAACACTGAAGCTTTCTTT.

This clone has a handful of counts. The CDR3: CASSLPMLANGELFF. For the CDR3, the DNA is TGTGCCAGCAGCTTACCGATGCTAGCGAACGGGGAGCTGTTTTTT. The rearrangement joins TRBV7-8 to TRBJ2-2; D possibly corresponds to TRBD2 (6 bases). The germline V gene encodes CDR1 SGHVS and CDR2 FQNEAQ. V was trimmed by 2 bases and J by 7 bases, leaving 14 bases between them. This CDR3 has 15 residues.

V is TRBV1 and J is TRBJ2-7; the D call TRBD2 from the table was never checked on the DNA. TRBV1 is recorded as a pseudogene. CDR3 length equals 16 residues. This CDR3 is CTSSQEGGGHSYEQYF. In DNA form, the CDR3 reads TGCACCAGCAGCCAAGAAGGCGGGGGGCATTCCTACGAGCAGTACTTC.

This clone showed up just a few times. The V and J genes are TRBV18 and TRBJ2-1; maybe TRBD2 (5 bases). V was clipped by 3 bases and J by 3 bases, with 15 bases between them. The CDR3 has 16 amino acids. The germline gives CDR1 KGHSH, CDR2 LQKENI. The CDR3 sequence: CASSPLSAVGYNEQFF. The CDR3 nucleotides are TGTGCCAGCTCACCCCTGTCAGCGGTTGGCTACAATGAGCAGTTCTTC.

The chain employs TRBV9 and TRBJ1-2, with a weak D call TRBD1 (5 bases). Germline V lookup: CDR1 SGDLS, CDR2 YYNGEE. The CDR3 totals 16 residues. V lost 3 bases and J 4 bases, leaving 19 bases between the germline ends. For the CDR3, the DNA is TGTGCCAGCAGCGCAAGGGGACGGGGAGATCGCTATGGCTACACCTTC. Translating it yields CASSARGRGDRYGYTF.

V is TRBV7-9 and J is TRBJ2-5, with 7 bases that match TRBD1. Germline V gene data show CDR1 as SEHNR and CDR2 as FQNEAQ (reference sequence). CDR3 length: 14 residues. The trim removed 5 bases at V and 0 bases at J, leaving 3 bases unmatched. This chain's CDR3 is CASSPGTDQETQYF. The CDR3 DNA is TGTGCCAGCAGCCCCGGGACAGACCAAGAGACCCAGTACTTC. The full variable domain, in which reference TRBV7-9 and TRBJ2-5 provide the parts outside the CDR3, is DTGVSQNPRHKITKRGQNVTFRCDPISEHNRLYWYRQTLGQGPEFLTYFQNEAQLEKSRLLSDRFSAERPKGSFSTLEIQRTEQGDSAMYLCASSPGTDQETQYFGPGTRLLVL.

At least ten counts were recorded for this clone. V is TRBV7-6 and J is TRBJ2-5; 10 bases line up with TRBD1. J was trimmed by 3 bases and V by 3 bases; bases with no gene match: 22. This CDR3 has 21 amino acids. Germline V lookup: CDR1 SGHVS, CDR2 FNYEAQ. The CDR3 sequence is CASSFPPSSGSGQGYEETQYF. The DNA of the CDR3 is TGTGCCAGCAGCTTTCCCCCCTCCTCGGGGTCGGGACAGGGGTACGAAGAGACCCAGTACTTC.